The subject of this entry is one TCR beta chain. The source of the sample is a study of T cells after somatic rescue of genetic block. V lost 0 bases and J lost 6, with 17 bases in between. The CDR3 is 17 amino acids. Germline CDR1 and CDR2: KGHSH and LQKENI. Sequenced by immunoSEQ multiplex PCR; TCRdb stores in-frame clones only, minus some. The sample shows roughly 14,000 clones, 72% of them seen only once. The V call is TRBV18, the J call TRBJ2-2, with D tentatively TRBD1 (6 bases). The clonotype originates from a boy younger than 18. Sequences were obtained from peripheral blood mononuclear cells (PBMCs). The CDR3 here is CASSPPLIQGIPGELFF. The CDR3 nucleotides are TGTGCCAGCTCACCACCTCTTATACAGGGAATCCCCGGGGAGCTGTTTTTT.